This paragraph reports one TCR beta chain. Antigen specificity is unknown. An end of the junction does not agree with germline; a read error may underlie this. The template was RNA from unsorted bulk tissue. More than 3 cm separated this lung sample from the edge of the tumor. The library came from three nested PCR rounds adapted from ARM-PCR protocols. Via MiXCR, TCRdb re-called the multiplex PCR reads, giving one row per CDR3 protein. This repertoire shows 98,000 or so distinct CDR3 sequences, 80% found once; its top ten account for roughly 33%. This sample was included in a study of tumor and adjacent non-tumor tissue in lung cancer. Study conclusions and caveats: Normal lung showed higher cumulative top 100 clone frequency than tumor.

The CDR3 runs to 15 residues. Germline lookup yields CDR1 SGHRS and CDR2 YFSETQ. The sequenced material came from distant non-tumor lung tissue. The clonotype was recovered from a man aged 55 to 70 with small cell lung cancer. The genes are TRBV5-1 and TRBJ2-1, with D perhaps matching TRBD1 or TRBD2 (5 bases each). In nucleotides, the CDR3 is TGCGCCTGCAGCTTGGGGGTCCTGGAAGCCAATGAGCAGTTCTTC. Encoded protein: CACSLGVLEANEQFF.